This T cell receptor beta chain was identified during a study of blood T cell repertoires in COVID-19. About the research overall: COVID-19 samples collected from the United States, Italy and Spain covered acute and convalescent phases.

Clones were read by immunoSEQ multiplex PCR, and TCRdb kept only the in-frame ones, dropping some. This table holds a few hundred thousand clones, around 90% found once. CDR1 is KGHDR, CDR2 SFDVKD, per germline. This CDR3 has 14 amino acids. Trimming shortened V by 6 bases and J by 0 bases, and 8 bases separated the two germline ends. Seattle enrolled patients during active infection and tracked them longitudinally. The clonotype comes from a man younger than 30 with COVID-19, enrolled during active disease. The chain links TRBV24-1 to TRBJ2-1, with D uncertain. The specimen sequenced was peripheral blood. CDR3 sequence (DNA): TGTGCCACCAGTCAGGCCCCCTCCTACAATGAGCAGTTCTTC. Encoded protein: CATSQAPSYNEQFF.